Reported below is one T cell receptor beta chain. The record originates from a study of T cell responses to AZD1222 COVID-19 vaccine. Produced via immunoSEQ multiplex PCR; TCRdb's table is partial and in-frame only. This sample yields 130,000 or so clones, of which 75% to 95% are seen a single time; about 1.9% belongs to the top ten. V was shortened by 4 bases and J by 4 bases, with 10 bases between the two germline ends. The CDR3 runs to 12 residues. Looked up from germline, CDR1 is SQVTM and CDR2 is ANQGSEA. Sequenced here: peripheral blood, sampled 28 days after the second AZD1222 dose. The chain recombines TRBV29-1 with TRBJ1-1; no clear D. This TCR came from an adult who received the AZD1222 COVID-19 vaccine. The CDR3 region is CSVADAGTEAFF. In DNA form, the CDR3 reads TGCAGCGTTGCCGATGCTGGCACTGAAGCTTTCTTT.